The 10 T cell receptor beta chains below all came from one sample that was sequenced in a study of blood T cell repertoires in COVID-19. Repertoires were generated with immunoSEQ multiplex PCR, while TCRdb's copy carries only in-frame clones and drops some. The sample shows approximately 220,000 clones, roughly 91% of them seen only once. Sequencing was done on a sample of PBMCs or T cells enriched from blood (not recorded which). These receptors all stem from a young woman with acute COVID-19.

This clone showed up just once. The J gene is TRBJ1-1, the V gene TRBV11-3; 12 bases map to TRBD1. This CDR3 has 17 residues. V lost 4 bases to trimming and J lost 5 bases; unmatched junction nucleotides: 11. Germline values: CDR1 SGHNT, CDR2 YENEEA. The CDR3, as DNA: TGTGCCAGCAGCTACCGGGACAGGGGGCTCGGAGTTACTGAAGCTTTCTTT. It is translated as CASSYRDRGLGVTEAFF.

This clone was recorded only once. The V gene is TRBV4-1, the J gene TRBJ1-1, with 7 bases aligning to TRBD1. Germline CDR1 MGHRA, CDR2 YSYEKL. The CDR3 spans 15 residues. Trimming cost V 3 bases and J 1 base; bases outside gene matches: 5. CDR3 in amino acids: CASSQLRTGNTEAFF. The CDR3 bases are TGCGCCAGCAGCCAGCTAAGGACAGGGAACACTGAAGCTTTCTTT.

The chain couples TRBV19 to TRBJ2-5; 8 bases fit TRBD2. This CDR3 has 14 residues. After removal of 7 bases from V and 4 bases from J, the junction contained 8 bases not matched to a gene. Per germline, CDR1 LNHDA and CDR2 SQIVND (reference sequence). CDR3 protein: CASTPRGGRETQYF. Here the CDR3 DNA reads TGTGCCAGTACCCCCCGCGGGGGGAGAGAGACCCAGTACTTC.

The CDR3 nucleotides are TGTGCCAGCAGCTTAGCTAGCGGGGGGGCGAGTGGGGCCAACGTCCTGACTTTC. Residues: CASSLASGGASGANVLTF. The genes are TRBV7-6 and TRBJ2-6, with TRBD2 matching 11 bases. The J segment lost 3 bases and the V segment lost 0 bases, leaving 4 bases of the junction unmatched. Germline values: CDR1 SGHVS, CDR2 FNYEAQ. The length of the CDR3 is 18 residues. The full variable domain, with the rest looked up from reference TRBV7-6 and TRBJ2-6, is GAGVSQSPRYKVTKRGQDVALRCDPISGHVSLYWYRQALGQGPEFLTYFNYEAQQDKSGLPNDRFSAERPEGSISTLTIQRTEQRDSAMYRCASSLASGGASGANVLTFGAGSRLTVL.

CDR3 coding DNA: TGTGCCTGGAGTGCAGGGGTGGGTAATGAAAAACTGTTTTTT. This codes for CAWSAGVGNEKLFF. V and J are TRBV30 and TRBJ1-4; D might be TRBD1 (6 bases). The CDR3 runs to 14 residues. V was cut by 1 base and J by 4 bases, with 10 bases left in between. CDR1 is GTSNPN and CDR2 is SVGIG in the germline V gene (reference sequence).

This clone was seen only once. This chain connects TRBV3-1 (or the pseudogene TRBV3-2) to TRBJ2-1; 10 positions match TRBD2. Germline values: CDR1 LGHDT, CDR2 YNNKEL (reference sequence). Trimming took 4 bases from V and 7 from J; bases not matched to a gene: 13. The CDR3 contains 17 residues. In DNA, the CDR3 is TGTGCCAGCAGCCCCAGGGAGCTAGCGGGGGTAGGGAATGAGCAGTTCTTC. Translating it yields CASSPRELAGVGNEQFF.

V is TRBV30 and J is TRBJ1-5; possibly TRBD1 for D (6 bases). Germline CDR1 and CDR2: GTSNPN and SVGIG (reference sequence). The CDR3 is 13 amino acids. The germline V and J ends were trimmed by 2 bases and 4 bases, with 9 bases remaining between them. The CDR3 loop is CAWSRQGNQPQHF. The CDR3 bases are TGTGCCTGGAGTAGGCAGGGGAATCAGCCCCAGCATTTT.

The chain has TRBV20-1 and TRBJ1-5; the D is unclear. This CDR3 has 12 residues. Germline loops: CDR1 DFQATT, CDR2 SNEGSKA (reference sequence). V gave up 5 bases and J gave up 3 bases, with 8 bases separating them. The CDR3 nucleotides are TGCAGTGCTGGTGGTCTCAATCAGCCCCAGCATTTT. Translated, it gives CSAGGLNQPQHF.

The J gene is TRBJ2-2, the V gene TRBV4-3; the D is unclear. Trimming shortened V by 1 base and J by 0 bases, and 9 bases separated the two germline ends. Germline values: CDR1 LGHNA, CDR2 YSLEER. The CDR3 is 16 residues long. As DNA, the CDR3 is TGCGCCAGCAGCCAAGGGTTCAGGCCGAACACCGGGGAGCTGTTTTTT. This codes for CASSQGFRPNTGELFF.

The V and J genes are TRBV18 and TRBJ1-2; 7 positions agree with TRBD1. Germline CDR1 and CDR2: KGHSH and LQKENI. Trimming removed 1 base from V and 1 base from J; junction bases left unmatched: 6. The CDR3 covers 16 residues. The CDR3 here is CASSPRGTEFNYGYTF. The CDR3 DNA follows: TGTGCCAGCTCACCACGCGGGACAGAGTTTAACTATGGCTACACCTTC.